The 28 T cell receptor beta chains presented below share a single source sample, sequenced in a study of cytomegalovirus exposure and HLA in healthy donors. The PCR contained 60 Vbeta and 13 Jbeta primers. Only in-frame clones appear in the TCRdb table, and some are missing; sequencing was by immunoSEQ multiplex PCR. Of about 130,000 clones in the sample, 76% were seen once. Sequencing used PBMCs. The source is a man aged 50 to 59 in good health and CMV-seronegative.

The chain couples TRBV5-5 to TRBJ1-2; 9 bases fit TRBD1. CDR3 size: 18 residues. The V gene's germline CDR1 is SGHKS and CDR2 YYEKEE (reference sequence). V lost 0 bases to trimming and J lost 4 bases; unmatched junction nucleotides: 13. The DNA for the CDR3 is TGTGCCAGCAGCTTGGGTGGCGGACAGGGGACTACAATCTATGGCTACACCTTC. Translation gives CASSLGGGQGTTIYGYTF.

The rearrangement joins TRBV5-4 to TRBJ2-3; D not certain. V gave up 3 bases and J gave up 0 bases, with 14 bases separating them. CDR3 length equals 16 residues. Germline CDR1 SGHNT, CDR2 YYREEE (reference sequence). CDR3 nucleotide sequence: TGTGCCAGCAGCTCCGGCGGCTCCGAGAGCACAGATACGCAGTATTTT. Its protein product is CASSSGGSESTDTQYF.

This chain uses TRBV9 with TRBJ1-1; 9 bases are shared with TRBD1. This CDR3 is 14 amino acids long. Losses at the gene ends were 1 base for V and 3 bases for J; bases not matched to a gene: 1. CDR1 is SGDLS and CDR2 is YYNGEE in the germline V gene. The CDR3 DNA follows: TGTGCCAGCAGCGTATGGGACAGGGACACTGAAGCTTTCTTT. Translated: CASSVWDRDTEAFF.

The table lists this clone with a count of one. The chain joins TRBV5-4 to TRBJ2-5, with a possible D match to TRBD2 (5 bases). With 4 bases removed from V and 3 bases from J, the gap between germline ends came to 10 bases. CDR1 is SGHNT, CDR2 YYREEE, per germline (reference sequence). The CDR3 spans 13 residues. The CDR3 sequence: CASSSDGEETQYF. DNA of the CDR3: TGTGCCAGCAGCAGCGACGGGGAAGAGACCCAGTACTTC.

J is TRBJ1-5 and V is TRBV4-1, with TRBD1 identical over 8 bases. The CDR3 spans 14 residues. V dropped 4 bases and J dropped 7; count of bases not matched to a gene: 6. Germline CDR1 MGHRA, CDR2 YSYEKL. DNA for the CDR3: TGCGCCAGCAGCCGAGAGGACAGGGACCAGCCCCAGCATTTT. Protein product: CASSREDRDQPQHF.

This clone is a singleton in its sample. The chain couples TRBV9 to TRBJ2-7, with D possibly TRBD2 on 6 matching bases. Looked up from germline, CDR1 is SGDLS and CDR2 is YYNGEE. This CDR3 comprises 13 residues. Trimming removed 4 bases from V and 7 bases from J, with 15 bases in between. The CDR3 nucleotides are TGTGCCAGCAGCCCCCCCCTGGCGGGAGAGCAGTACTTC. Translating gives CASSPPLAGEQYF. Drawing the rest from reference TRBV9 and TRBJ2-7, the complete variable domain is DSGVTQTPKHLITATGQRVTLRCSPRSGDLSVYWYQQSLDQGLQFLIQYYNGEERAKGNILERFSAQQFPDLHSELNLSSLELGDSALYFCASSPPLAGEQYFGPGTRLTVT.

V gene TRBV25-1 combines with J gene TRBJ1-1; TRBD1 matches 7 bases. The trim removed 7 bases at V and 0 bases at J, leaving 11 bases unmatched. CDR3 length: 16 amino acids. Germline CDR1 reads MGHDK; CDR2 reads SYGVNS. CDR3 in amino acids: CASNQGQLLMNTEAFF. The CDR3 coding sequence is TGTGCCAGCAACCAGGGACAGCTCCTAATGAACACTGAAGCTTTCTTT. Combining the CDR3 with reference TRBV25-1 and TRBJ1-1 gives the whole variable domain EADIYQTPRYLVIGTGKKITLECSQTMGHDKMYWYQQDPGMELHLIHYSYGVNSTEKGDLSSESTVSRIRTEHFPLTLESARPSHTSQYLCASNQGQLLMNTEAFFGQGTRLTVV.

This chain links TRBV11-3 with TRBJ2-1, with TRBD1 matching over 9 bases. J gave up 3 bases and V 5 bases, and 2 bases lay outside the gene matches. This CDR3 has 14 residues. Germline CDR1 reads SGHNT; CDR2 reads YENEEA. The CDR3, as DNA: TGTGCCAGCAGCCGGGACAGGGTCTACAATGAGCAGTTCTTC. Translated, it gives CASSRDRVYNEQFF.

V and J are TRBV7-2 and TRBJ1-4; TRBD1 might be the D (5 bases). The CDR3 spans 15 residues. Germline V gene data show CDR1 as SGHTA and CDR2 as FQGNSA. Deletions cut 1 base from V and 8 bases from J, with 14 bases between. The CDR3 coding sequence is TGTGCCAGCAGCTTAGTCGCAGGGTCGTGGGAAAAACTGTTTTTT. Protein sequence: CASSLVAGSWEKLFF. The whole variable domain, filled in from reference TRBV7-2 and TRBJ1-4, reads GAGVSQSPSNKVTEKGKDVELRCDPISGHTALYWYRQSLGQGLEFLIYFQGNSAPDKSGLPSDRFSAERTGGSVSTLTIQRTQQEDSAVYLCASSLVAGSWEKLFFGSGTQLSVL.

This chain uses TRBV5-4 with TRBJ2-7; TRBD1 agrees at 7 bases. The germline V gene encodes CDR1 SGHNT and CDR2 YYREEE (reference sequence). There are 15 residues in the CDR3. V was pared by 0 bases and J by 0 bases, with 3 bases of the junction left unmatched. The CDR3 DNA reads TGTGCCAGCAGCTTGGGTCGGGACAGCTCCTACGAGCAGTACTTC. It codes for CASSLGRDSSYEQYF.

The J gene is TRBJ1-1, the V gene TRBV27, with D uncertain. This CDR3 is 15 amino acids long. The germline CDR1 and CDR2 sequences are MNHEY and SMNVEV (reference sequence). V dropped 0 bases and J dropped 0 bases, with 8 bases sitting between them. CDR3: CASSLSRGMNTEAFF. The CDR3 nucleotides read TGTGCCAGCAGTTTATCAAGAGGGATGAACACTGAAGCTTTCTTT.

Concerning this clone itself: At one boundary the junction diverges from the germline segment, which might be a read error. The chain carries TRBV4-1 and TRBJ2-2, with D possibly matching TRBD2 (5 bases). Germline lookup yields CDR1 MGHRA and CDR2 YSYEKL. This CDR3 region has 13 residues. The CDR3 sequence: CASSQEPSGEPFF. The CDR3 region has the DNA TGCGCCAGCAGCCAAGAGCCGTCCGGGGAGCCGTTTTTT.

The chain is built from TRBV2 and TRBJ1-4, with D possibly TRBD1 on 5 matching bases. The germline CDR1 and CDR2 sequences are SNHLY and FYNNEI. V lost 8 bases, J lost 7 bases, and 11 bases lay in between. The CDR3 covers 12 residues. The CDR3 loop reads CASAREGEKLFF. CDR3 sequence (DNA): TGTGCCAGCGCCAGGGAGGGTGAAAAACTGTTTTTT.

The rearrangement uses TRBV7-2 and TRBJ2-7, with a tentative D call TRBD1 (6 bases). Germline CDR1 SGHTA, CDR2 FQGNSA. The CDR3 is made up of 15 amino acids. V lost 8 bases and J lost 3, with 20 bases in between. DNA of the CDR3: TGTGCCAGCCTGCTGGCAGGGGCAGCTCACTACGAGCAGTACTTC. This translates into CASLLAGAAHYEQYF.

J is TRBJ1-2 and V is TRBV5-1; no clear D. V was cut by 4 bases and J by 0 bases, with 10 bases left in between. Per the germline V gene, CDR1 is SGHRS and CDR2 is YFSETQ. This CDR3 spans 14 amino acids. The CDR3 is CASSRTVSNYGYTF. Here the CDR3 DNA reads TGCGCCAGCAGCCGAACGGTATCTAACTATGGCTACACCTTC.

The chain's CDR3 is CASSWDIKNTEAFF. The CDR3 DNA reads TGTGCCAGCAGTTGGGACATTAAGAACACTGAAGCTTTCTTT. The chain joins TRBV6-6 to TRBJ1-1; D is possibly TRBD1 (6 bases). Germline V gene data show CDR1 as MNHNY and CDR2 as SVGAGI (reference sequence). The CDR3 is 14 residues long. V lost 4 bases to trimming and J lost 1 base, with 10 bases between them.

This chain connects TRBV7-8 to TRBJ2-1, with D possibly being TRBD1 (6 bases). The V gene's germline CDR1 is SGHVS and CDR2 FQNEAQ. V gave up 0 bases and J gave up 2 bases, with 17 bases separating them. CDR3 length: 18 residues. The CDR3 is CASSLAKNPGATYNEQFF. The CDR3 bases are TGTGCCAGCAGCTTAGCTAAAAACCCAGGGGCAACCTACAATGAGCAGTTCTTC.

This chain connects TRBV5-6 to TRBJ1-4; TRBD1 aligns across 7 bases. V trimming: 2 bases; J trimming: 8 bases; junction bases outside the gene matches: 12. The CDR3 contains 16 residues. Germline loops: CDR1 SGHDT, CDR2 YYEEEE. In DNA, the CDR3 is TGTGCCAGCAGCTTAGGTCGGGACAGAAGGGACGAAAAACTGTTTTTT. This encodes CASSLGRDRRDEKLFF.

J is TRBJ2-6 and V is TRBV4-2, with a weak D call TRBD2 (5 bases). The germline V and J ends were trimmed by 6 bases and 0 bases, with 18 bases remaining between them. The CDR3 has 18 residues. The V gene's germline CDR1 is LGHNA and CDR2 YNFKEQ. Here the CDR3 DNA reads TGTGCCAGCAGTTCTACTAGTCCAACCCTCTCTGGGGCCAACGTCCTGACTTTC. Protein sequence: CASSSTSPTLSGANVLTF.

The chain employs TRBV18 and TRBJ2-5; TRBD1 matches at 10 bases. The J call may be wrong; the DNA end is better matched by TRBJ2-7. This CDR3 has 15 residues. CDR1 and CDR2 (germline): KGHSH, LQKENI. This CDR3 reads CASSPRDRGSYEQYF. Written as DNA, the CDR3 is TGTGCCAGCTCACCACGGGACAGGGGCTCCTACGAGCAGTACTTC.

This clone was seen only a few times. This rearrangement joins TRBV6-1 to TRBJ2-3, with D unclear. V lost 9 bases and J lost 6, with 19 bases in between. The length of the CDR3 is 14 residues. CDR1 and CDR2 (germline): MNHNS, SASEGT. The CDR3 DNA reads TGTGCCAGTGGCTTCAGCAGCGCCCAGGATACGCAGTATTTT. The encoded protein is CASGFSSAQDTQYF.

The genes are TRBV7-8 and TRBJ1-1; no clear D gene. Germline V gene lookup returns CDR1 SGHVS and CDR2 FQNEAQ. Deletions cut 4 bases from V and 3 bases from J, with 15 bases between. The CDR3 runs 15 residues. This chain's CDR3 is CASSSREGLDTEAFF. In DNA form, the CDR3 reads TGTGCCAGCAGCTCTCGTGAGGGCCTGGACACTGAAGCTTTCTTT.

This clone has just one count. The chain couples TRBV6-1 to TRBJ1-4, with 8 bases that match TRBD1. With V trimmed by 7 bases and J by 6 bases, 4 bases remained unmatched. The length of the CDR3 is 13 residues. Germline-derived CDR1 and CDR2 are MNHNS and SASEGT. The CDR3 bases are TGTGCCAGCACAACAGGGGGGCATGAAAAACTGTTTTTT. This codes for CASTTGGHEKLFF.

V and J are TRBV21-1 and TRBJ1-3; the table assigns TRBD1, which was not confirmed against the DNA. TRBV21-1 is a known pseudogene. The CDR3 covers 19 residues. As DNA, the CDR3 is TGTGCCAGCAGGGACTTGCCCGGACAGGTTCTCCTCTCTGGAAACACCATATATTTT. It yields the protein CASRDLPGQVLLSGNTIYF.

The chain employs TRBV18 and TRBJ1-4; 8 positions match TRBD1. Germline V gene lookup returns CDR1 KGHSH and CDR2 LQKENI. The V segment lost 4 bases and the J segment 4 bases; nucleotides outside the gene matches: 2. The CDR3 has 14 residues. The CDR3 sequence is CASSRTGINEKLFF. The CDR3 nucleotides read TGTGCCAGCTCACGGACAGGGATTAATGAAAAACTGTTTTTT.

The rearrangement uses TRBV7-6 and TRBJ1-1; D call uncertain. This CDR3 has 17 residues. V lost 1 base and J lost 4, with 19 bases in between. CDR1 is SGHVS, CDR2 FNYEAQ, per germline. CDR3 loop: CASSLGARAVGVTEAFF. Written as DNA, the CDR3 is TGTGCCAGCAGCTTAGGCGCCCGGGCCGTCGGGGTCACTGAAGCTTTCTTT.

The chain combines TRBV28 with TRBJ1-5; D is ambiguous. This CDR3 comprises 14 residues. Germline CDR1 is MDHEN and CDR2 is SYDVKM. Trimming left V 3 bases short and J 6 bases short, with 12 bases between. In DNA form, the CDR3 reads TGTGCCAGCAGTTTCGGGCAGGAGGGTCAGCCCCAGCATTTT. Translation gives CASSFGQEGQPQHF.

V and J are TRBV4-2 and TRBJ1-1; tentatively, D is TRBD1 (5 bases). With 0 bases removed from V and 7 bases from J, the gap between germline ends came to 15 bases. The CDR3 consists of 15 residues. Germline loops: CDR1 LGHNA, CDR2 YNFKEQ. The CDR3 DNA is TGTGCCAGCAGCCAAGACGGGACTCCGGCTCTTGAAGCTTTCTTT. The encoded protein is CASSQDGTPALEAFF.